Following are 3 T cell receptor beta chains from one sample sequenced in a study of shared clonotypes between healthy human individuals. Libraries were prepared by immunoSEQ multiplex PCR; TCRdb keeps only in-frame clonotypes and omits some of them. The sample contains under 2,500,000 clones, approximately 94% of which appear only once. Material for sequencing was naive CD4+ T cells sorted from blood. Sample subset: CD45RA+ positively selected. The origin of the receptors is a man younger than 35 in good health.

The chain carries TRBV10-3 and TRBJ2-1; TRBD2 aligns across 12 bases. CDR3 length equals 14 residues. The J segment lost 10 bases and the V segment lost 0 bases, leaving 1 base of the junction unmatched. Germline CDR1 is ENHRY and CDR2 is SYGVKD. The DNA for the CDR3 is TGTGCCATCAGTGAGTCAGGACTAGCGGGGGAGCAGTTCTTC. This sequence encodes CAISESGLAGEQFF.

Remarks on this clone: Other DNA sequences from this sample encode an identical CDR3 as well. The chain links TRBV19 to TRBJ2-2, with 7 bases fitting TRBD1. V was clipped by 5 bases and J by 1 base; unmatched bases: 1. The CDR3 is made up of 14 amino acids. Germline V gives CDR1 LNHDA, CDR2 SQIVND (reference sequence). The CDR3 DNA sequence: TGTGCCAGTAGTCGACAGGGGAACACCGGGGAGCTGTTTTTT. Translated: CASSRQGNTGELFF. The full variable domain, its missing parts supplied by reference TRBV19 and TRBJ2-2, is DGGITQSPKYLFRKEGQNVTLSCEQNLNHDAMYWYRQDPGQGLRLIYYSQIVNDFQKGDIAEGYSVSREKKESFPLTVTSAQKNPTAFYLCASSRQGNTGELFFGEGSRLTVL.

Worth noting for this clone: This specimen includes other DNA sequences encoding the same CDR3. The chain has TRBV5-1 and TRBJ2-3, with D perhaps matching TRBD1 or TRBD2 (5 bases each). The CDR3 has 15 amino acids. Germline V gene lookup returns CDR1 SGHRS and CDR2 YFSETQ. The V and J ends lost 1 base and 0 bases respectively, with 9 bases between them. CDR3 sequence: CASSLNGASTDTQYF. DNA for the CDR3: TGCGCCAGCAGCTTGAACGGGGCTAGCACAGATACGCAGTATTTT.